The subject of this entry is one T cell receptor beta chain. Its specificity is unknown. The authors ran a second PCR of 7 to 11 cycles using a sample-barcoded 5' primer and a J-beta primer mix. TCRdb reprocessed the 5' RACE reads via MiXCR and lists one record per CDR3 protein. Of hundreds of thousands of distinct CDR3 sequences detected, about half appear once; the ten largest clones hold around a third. This entry comes from a study of blood T cells in healthy people across ages. The CDR3 covers 12 residues. The V gene lost 3 bases and the J gene lost 1 base, with 1 base spanning the gap. Findings and limits, study-wide: Aged donors had fewer naive CD4+ cells and lower diversity than long-lived donors. When one million T cells were used, diversity estimates were thought to be underestimates. TCR beta diversity was tightly associated with the proportion of naive T cells.

The receptor's source is a woman in her sixties in good health. Sequencing was performed on blood. This chain links TRBV12-3 or TRBV12-4 with TRBJ1-3; unclear D gene. CDR3 residues: CASSFSGNTIYF. The CDR3, as DNA: TGTGCCAGCAGTTTTTCTGGAAACACCATATATTTT.